The present TCR beta chain was sequenced within a study of T cells in Graves' hyperthyroidism and ophthalmopathy. General study findings and limits: Blood shared most expanded thyroid clonotypes above 0.001. The model made its ophthalmopathy prediction, and onset followed a median 6.5 months later.

This clonotype has only a few counts. Its antigen is not identified. Amplification of TCR beta CDR3 regions used RNA as the template. HTBI primers drove first-round RT-PCR of the TCR CDR3. In TCRdb, the multiplex PCR reads were re-called with MiXCR into one record per CDR3 protein. The top ten hold around 27% of the sample, which has roughly 400,000 distinct CDR3 sequences, about 14% seen once. Enrolled ophthalmopathy patients presented with a Clinical Activity Score of at least 3, a NOSPECS grade of at least 4, and disease duration under 3 months. The CDR3 length is 16 residues. J was trimmed by 5 bases and V by 4 bases; bases with no gene match: 8. CDR1 and CDR2 (germline): SGHNT, YYREEE (reference sequence).

Sequencing input: blood. This chain uses TRBV5-4 with TRBJ2-3; 12 bases align to TRBD2. The TCR comes from a man aged 50 or older with Graves' ophthalmopathy. CDR3 loop: CASSPGLAGSVDTQYF. CDR3 sequence (DNA): TGTGCCAGCAGCCCCGGACTAGCGGGGAGTGTAGATACGCAGTATTTT.